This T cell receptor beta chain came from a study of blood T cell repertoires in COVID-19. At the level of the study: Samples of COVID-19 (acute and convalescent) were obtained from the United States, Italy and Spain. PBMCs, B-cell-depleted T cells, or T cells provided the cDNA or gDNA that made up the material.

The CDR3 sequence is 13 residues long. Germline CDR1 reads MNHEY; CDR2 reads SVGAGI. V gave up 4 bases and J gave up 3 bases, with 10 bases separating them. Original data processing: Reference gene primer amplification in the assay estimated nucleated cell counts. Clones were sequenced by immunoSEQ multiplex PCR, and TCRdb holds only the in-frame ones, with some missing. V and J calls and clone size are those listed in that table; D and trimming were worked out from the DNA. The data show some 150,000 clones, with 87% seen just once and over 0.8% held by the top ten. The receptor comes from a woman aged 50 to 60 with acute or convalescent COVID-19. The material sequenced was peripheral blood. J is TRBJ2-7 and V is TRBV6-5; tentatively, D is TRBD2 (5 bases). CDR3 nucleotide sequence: TGTGCCAGCAGTTCAAGGACTGGCTACGAGCAGTACTTC. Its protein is CASSSRTGYEQYF.